This T cell receptor (beta chain) was captured in a study of T cell clones after liver transplantation. Study-wide context: Samples came from ITN030ST, which attempted immunosuppression withdrawal within 2 years of liver transplantation. Tolerance: complete withdrawal held at least one year, liver enzymes staying within twice normal.

This CDR3 has 15 residues. Trimming took 1 base from V and 8 from J, leaving 14 bases between them. Germline V CDR1 and CDR2: LGHNA, YSLEER. Generated by immunoSEQ multiplex PCR, the TCRdb table keeps only in-frame clones and is missing some. Here the sample spans roughly 100,000 clones, about 86% being singletons. The rearrangement joins TRBV4-3 to TRBJ2-2; a possible D gene is TRBD1 (6 bases). The TCR comes from a human patient who received a liver transplant. Some of these T cells may belong to the graft donor. The material was CD4+ T cells from blood, obtained approximately 4 years after liver transplant. The CDR3 region is CASSQAAAGAGELFF. CDR3 bases: TGCGCCAGCAGCCAAGCGGCGGCAGGGGCAGGGGAGCTGTTTTTT.